A single sample is the source of the 14 T cell receptor beta chains below, sequenced in a study of CD8 T cells in ankylosing spondylitis. TCRdb re-derived calls from the 5' RACE reads in MiXCR, one entry per CDR3 protein. The table lists more than 30,000 distinct CDR3 sequences, approximately 10% of them singletons. Specimen: synovial fluid, either unsorted or a sorted T cell fraction (not recorded which). These receptors were obtained from a male donor with ankylosing spondylitis.

The rearrangement uses TRBV7-2 and TRBJ1-2; D is unresolved. There are 13 residues in the CDR3. Germline assignment: CDR1 SGHTA and CDR2 FQGNSA. Trimming shortened V by 2 bases and J by 6 bases, and 10 bases separated the two germline ends. CDR3 amino acids: CASSLYSGDGYTF. The CDR3 coding sequence is TGTGCCAGCAGCTTATATTCAGGCGATGGCTACACCTTC. The full variable domain, completed using reference TRBV7-2 and TRBJ1-2, is GAGVSQSPSNKVTEKGKDVELRCDPISGHTALYWYRQSLGQGLEFLIYFQGNSAPDKSGLPSDRFSAERTGGSVSTLTIQRTQQEDSAVYLCASSLYSGDGYTFGSGTRLTVV.

This clonotype was detected ten times or more. This chain uses TRBV6-2 or TRBV6-3 with TRBJ2-3; maybe TRBD2 (6 bases). The CDR3 runs 15 residues. Germline V lookup: CDR1 MNHEY, CDR2 SVGEGT. V was shortened by 4 bases and J by 2 bases, with 13 bases between the two germline ends. The CDR3 spells CASSSLARATDTQYF. The CDR3 nucleotides are TGTGCCAGCAGTTCTCTAGCGAGAGCCACAGATACGCAGTATTTT.

This clonotype was seen at least ten times. CDR3 residues: CASSGNRGDTQYF. DNA for the CDR3: TGTGCCAGCAGCGGGAATCGGGGGGATACGCAGTATTTT. The rearrangement uses TRBV9 and TRBJ2-3, with TRBD2 as a possible D gene (6 bases). Trimming removed 3 bases at V and 6 bases at J, with 11 bases between. The CDR3 is made up of 13 amino acids. Germline assignment: CDR1 SGDLS and CDR2 YYNGEE.

This clonotype appeared many times. This chain connects TRBV2 to TRBJ1-5, with 9 nucleotides matching TRBD1. V gave up 8 bases and J gave up 3 bases; unmatched junction bases: 11. Germline V CDR1 and CDR2: SNHLY, FYNNEI. CDR3 length: 16 residues. CDR3 loop: CASGGQGAPNNQPQHF. CDR3 sequence (DNA): TGTGCCAGCGGGGGACAGGGCGCACCAAACAATCAGCCCCAGCATTTT.

This clonotype was detected a few times. The V and J genes are TRBV9 and TRBJ1-1; a weak D match, TRBD1 (5 bases). The CDR3 has 13 amino acids. Germline V gives CDR1 SGDLS, CDR2 YYNGEE. V was cut by 4 bases and J by 1 base, with 8 bases left in between. Here the CDR3 reads CASSPGGNTEAFF. CDR3 coding DNA: TGTGCCAGCAGCCCCGGGGGGAACACTGAAGCTTTCTTT.

V and J are TRBV11-2 and TRBJ2-3, with D hard to call. CDR3 length equals 17 residues. Germline CDR1 is SGHAT and CDR2 is FQNNGV. Trimming shortened V by 1 base and J by 0 bases, and 14 bases separated the two germline ends. In DNA form, the CDR3 reads TGTGCCAGCAGCTTAGGTCGTGTTTTCGGGAGCACAGATACGCAGTATTTT. Protein sequence: CASSLGRVFGSTDTQYF.

This clonotype was seen a handful of times. V usage is TRBV7-2 and J usage is TRBJ2-1, with TRBD2 identical over 9 bases. The trim removed 0 bases at V and 4 bases at J, leaving 7 bases unmatched. CDR1 SGHTA and CDR2 FQGNSA come from the germline V gene. The CDR3 consists of 17 residues. The CDR3 protein is CASSLAGSSGKYNEQFF. As DNA, the CDR3 is TGTGCCAGCAGCTTAGCGGGTTCTAGCGGGAAATACAATGAGCAGTTCTTC. The variable domain in full, with the rest retrieved from reference TRBV7-2 and TRBJ2-1, is GAGVSQSPSNKVTEKGKDVELRCDPISGHTALYWYRQSLGQGLEFLIYFQGNSAPDKSGLPSDRFSAERTGGSVSTLTIQRTQQEDSAVYLCASSLAGSSGKYNEQFFGPGTRLTVL.

This clonotype was seen at least ten times. V gene TRBV12-3 or TRBV12-4 combines with J gene TRBJ2-3, with D unclear. V lost 7 bases, J lost 3 bases, and 5 bases lay in between. The length of the CDR3 is 11 residues. The CDR3 sequence is CASTVTDTQYF. CDR3 nucleotides: TGTGCCAGCACCGTTACAGATACGCAGTATTTT.

The sample holds many counts of this clonotype. The CDR3 sequence: CASSFEVDGTGSYEQYF. The CDR3 nucleotides are TGTGCCAGCAGTTTCGAAGTGGATGGGACAGGATCCTACGAGCAGTACTTC. This chain connects TRBV28 to TRBJ2-7, with 8 bases matching TRBD1. Germline trimming cut 3 bases from V and 1 base from J; bases unmatched to any gene: 11. The germline V gene encodes CDR1 MDHEN and CDR2 SYDVKM. This CDR3 region has 17 residues.

V and J are TRBV6-1 and TRBJ2-7; D is perhaps TRBD1 or TRBD2 (5 bases each). This CDR3 has 14 residues. Germline CDR1 is MNHNS and CDR2 is SASEGT. With 6 bases removed from V and 4 bases from J, the gap between germline ends came to 16 bases. The CDR3 region is CASRGQRDRYEQYF. Written as DNA, the CDR3 is TGTGCCAGCAGGGGGCAGAGGGATCGTTACGAGCAGTACTTC.

The table lists this clonotype with a few counts. This chain connects TRBV4-1 to TRBJ2-7; D remains ambiguous. V lost 1 base to trimming and J lost 0 bases, with 10 bases between them. The CDR3 contains 15 residues. Germline values: CDR1 MGHRA, CDR2 YSYEKL. The CDR3 DNA is TGCGCCAGCAGCCAAGGGACGGCGAGCTCCTACGAGCAGTACTTC. Translated: CASSQGTASSYEQYF.

The chain carries TRBV11-3 and TRBJ2-3; D remains ambiguous. Trimming left V 1 base short and J 5 bases short, with 13 bases between. The CDR3 contains 15 residues. Germline CDR1 and CDR2: SGHNT and YENEEA. The CDR3 here is CASSLVLVGLDTQYF. CDR3 sequence (DNA): TGTGCCAGCAGCTTAGTGCTCGTGGGTTTAGATACGCAGTATTTT.

This clonotype is medium-sized (0.01 to 0.1%). The V call is TRBV7-2, the J call TRBJ2-4; 9 bases agree with TRBD1. V lost 3 bases to trimming and J lost 1 base; unmatched junction nucleotides: 7. The germline V gene encodes CDR1 SGHTA and CDR2 FQGNSA. This CDR3 spans 17 amino acids. CDR3 sequence reads: CASSFGTGTSAKNIQYF. Written as DNA, the CDR3 is TGTGCCAGCAGCTTCGGGACAGGGACGTCGGCCAAAAACATTCAGTACTTC.

The sample holds a few counts of this clonotype. This chain links TRBV10-3 with TRBJ2-5, with a possible D match to TRBD1 (5 bases). Deletions cut 4 bases from V and 5 bases from J, with 11 bases between. CDR3 length equals 13 residues. Germline V gene data show CDR1 as ENHRY and CDR2 as SYGVKD. The CDR3 DNA reads as TGTGCCATCAGTGGACAGATGTTGGAGACCCAGTACTTC. Translation: CAISGQMLETQYF.